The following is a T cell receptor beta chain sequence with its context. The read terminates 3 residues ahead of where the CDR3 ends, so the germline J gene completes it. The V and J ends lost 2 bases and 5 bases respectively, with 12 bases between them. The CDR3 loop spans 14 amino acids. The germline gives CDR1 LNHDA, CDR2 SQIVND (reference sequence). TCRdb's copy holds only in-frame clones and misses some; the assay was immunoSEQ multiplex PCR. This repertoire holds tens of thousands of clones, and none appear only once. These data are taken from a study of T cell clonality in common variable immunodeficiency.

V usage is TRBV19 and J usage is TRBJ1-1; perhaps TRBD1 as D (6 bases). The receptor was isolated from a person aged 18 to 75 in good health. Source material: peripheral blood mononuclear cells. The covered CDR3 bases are TGTGCCAGTAGTATACTCCCAGGGGCTACTGAA. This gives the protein CASSILPGATE. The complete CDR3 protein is CASSILPGATEAFF.